This passage covers 28 T cell receptor beta chains from one sample sequenced in a study of T cells in Graves' hyperthyroidism and ophthalmopathy. Amplified TCR beta CDR3 regions came from RNA transcripts. TCR CDR3 underwent first-round RT-PCR with the HTBI primer set. TCRdb used MiXCR to reprocess the multiplex PCR reads, holding one entry per CDR3 protein. The data contain about 720,000 distinct CDR3 sequences, 18% of them singletons. Source material: blood. These receptors were collected from a woman aged 45-60 years with Graves' hyperthyroidism that later progressed to Graves' ophthalmopathy.

Concerning this clonotype: A much larger clone sits a single nucleotide away, making a read error possible. The V gene is TRBV4-1, the J gene TRBJ2-5, with D possibly matching TRBD1 (6 bases). V dropped 4 bases and J dropped 3 bases, with 15 bases sitting between them. This CDR3 spans 15 amino acids. Per germline, CDR1 MGHRA and CDR2 YSYEKL. The CDR3 nucleotides are TGCGCCAGCAGCCGACGGGCGACAGGCGAAGAGACCCAGTACTTC. Protein: CASSRRATGEETQYF.

The chain joins TRBV12-3 or TRBV12-4 to TRBJ2-7, with TRBD1 identical over 7 bases. The CDR3 runs 15 residues. Unmatched junction bases numbered 13, after V lost 5 bases and J lost 6 bases. The CDR3 protein is CASSHEGQVNGEQYF. CDR3 nucleotides: TGTGCCAGCAGTCATGAAGGACAGGTCAACGGCGAGCAGTACTTC.

This clonotype was recorded many times. The chain recombines TRBV27 with TRBJ2-5, with TRBD2 identical over 15 bases. V lost 5 bases, J lost 3 bases, and 4 bases stayed unmatched. Germline V CDR1 and CDR2: MNHEY, SMNVEV (reference sequence). CDR3 length: 16 amino acids. CDR3 bases: TGTGCCAGCAGTCCGCGGACTAGCGGGAGGGAAGAGACCCAGTACTTC. Protein: CASSPRTSGREETQYF.

The rearrangement uses TRBV27 and TRBJ2-3; 9 bases match TRBD2. V dropped 8 bases and J dropped 2; count of bases not matched to a gene: 8. The CDR3 runs to 15 residues. From germline, CDR1 is MNHEY and CDR2 SMNVEV (reference sequence). CDR3 nucleotides: TGTGCCAGCGCCCAGGTAGCGGGGGACACAGATACGCAGTATTTT. Its protein product is CASAQVAGDTDTQYF.

This clonotype came up many times. This chain connects TRBV2 to TRBJ1-2; unclear D gene. Trimming took 4 bases from V and 4 from J, leaving 7 bases between them. The germline CDR1 and CDR2 sequences are SNHLY and FYNNEI. This CDR3 contains 12 residues. CDR3 DNA: TGTGCCAGCAGTGGGACGGTCTATGGCTACACCTTC. Translating it yields CASSGTVYGYTF.

V and J are TRBV27 and TRBJ1-6, with a weak D call TRBD1 (5 bases). This CDR3 is 14 amino acids long. V was trimmed by 4 bases and J by 7 bases, leaving 11 bases between them. CDR1 MNHEY and CDR2 SMNVEV come from the germline V gene (reference sequence). The DNA for the CDR3 is TGTGCCAGCAGTTCGGGACGGGAAAATTCACCCCTCCACTTT. Residues: CASSSGRENSPLHF.

The chain combines TRBV7-9 with TRBJ2-1, with 10 bases identical to TRBD2. The germline CDR1 and CDR2 sequences are SEHNR and FQNEAQ (reference sequence). V shed 5 bases, J shed 4 bases, and the junction held 5 bases outside the gene matches. The CDR3 loop spans 15 amino acids. The CDR3 DNA is TGTGCCAGCAGCCCTGCACTAGCGGGGTACAATGAGCAGTTCTTC. Its protein is CASSPALAGYNEQFF.

The chain employs TRBV5-1 and TRBJ2-5; 8 nucleotides align to TRBD1. Germline V CDR1 and CDR2: SGHRS, YFSETQ. The CDR3 extends over 14 amino acids. J gave up 6 bases and V 10 bases, and 14 bases lay outside the gene matches. The CDR3 DNA reads TGCGCCGGTAACGCCGGGACAGGCGAAAAGACCCAGTACTTC. Translated, it gives CAGNAGTGEKTQYF.

To note about this clonotype: Compared with germline, one end of the junction differs, possibly owing to a read error. This sequence joins TRBV6-6 and TRBJ1-2; maybe TRBD1 (5 bases). Germline V gene data show CDR1 as MNHNY and CDR2 as SVGAGI (reference sequence). This CDR3 is 12 amino acids long. The CDR3 DNA reads as TGTACCAGCAGTTACGGTGGGGCTGGCTACACCTTC. It translates to CTSSYGGAGYTF.

The chain couples TRBV12-3 or TRBV12-4 to TRBJ2-5; D not certain. The CDR3 length is 14 residues. Between the trimmed V and J ends, which lost 6 bases and 4 bases, there was a span of 15 bases. This CDR3 reads CASSLSHTLETQYF. CDR3 bases: TGTGCCAGCAGCCTGTCCCACACACTAGAGACCCAGTACTTC.

This clonotype has a handful of counts. The junction departs from germline at one end; a sequencing error may be responsible. The chain uses TRBV12-3 or TRBV12-4 and TRBJ1-4; a weak D match, TRBD1 (5 bases). This CDR3 region has 14 residues. As DNA, the CDR3 is TGTGCCTGCAGTTTGGAGGGGACGGGGGAAAAACTGTTTTTT. This gives the protein CACSLEGTGEKLFF.

Ten or more counts support this clonotype. In nucleotides, the CDR3 is TGTGCCAGCAGGAGAGACCTTGAGCAGTACTTC. The encoded protein is CASRRDLEQYF. This chain connects TRBV12-3 or TRBV12-4 to TRBJ2-7; D remains unclear. The CDR3 is 11 amino acids. With 6 bases removed from V and 7 bases from J, the gap between germline ends came to 10 bases.

This clonotype has ten or more counts. The V gene is TRBV2, the J gene TRBJ1-2, with TRBD1 as a possible D gene (5 bases). The germline CDR1 and CDR2 sequences are SNHLY and FYNNEI. The CDR3 extends over 14 amino acids. Deletions cut 2 bases from V and 4 bases from J, with 11 bases between. The CDR3 spells CASSERRDGYGYTF. DNA of the CDR3: TGTGCCAGCAGTGAAAGGAGGGACGGCTATGGCTACACCTTC. Full variable domain (outside the CDR3, taken from reference TRBV2 and TRBJ1-2): EPEVTQTPSHQVTQMGQEVILRCVPISNHLYFYWYRQILGQKVEFLVSFYNNEISEKSEIFDDQFSVERPDGSNFTLKIRSTKLEDSAMYFCASSERRDGYGYTFGSGTRLTVV.

In its sample, this clonotype was seen a few times. The chain employs TRBV19 and TRBJ1-1; unclear D gene. The CDR3 length is 14 residues. CDR1 and CDR2 (germline): LNHDA, SQIVND (reference sequence). Trimming shortened V by 2 bases and J by 7 bases, and 14 bases separated the two germline ends. In nucleotides, the CDR3 is TGTGCCAGTAGTATAAATCTGGGTAAGGATGAAGCTTTCTTT. Translated, it gives CASSINLGKDEAFF.

This clonotype was counted at least ten times. The chain carries TRBV6-6 and TRBJ2-7; maybe TRBD1 (6 bases). With 2 bases removed from V and 2 bases from J, the gap between germline ends came to 19 bases. CDR1 and CDR2 (germline): MNHNY, SVGAGI (reference sequence). This CDR3 has 17 residues. Here the CDR3 reads CASSYGSPGDRTYEQYF. CDR3 nucleotide sequence: TGTGCCAGCAGTTACGGCAGCCCCGGAGACAGGACCTACGAGCAGTACTTC.

This chain joins TRBV30 and TRBJ1-5, with 10 bases matching TRBD1. This CDR3 region has 18 residues. The ends lost 2 bases at V and 0 bases at J; junction bases unmatched: 10. Looked up from germline, CDR1 is GTSNPN and CDR2 is SVGIG (reference sequence). CDR3 sequence reads: CAWSSGTGATYSNQPQHF. CDR3 DNA: TGTGCCTGGAGTTCCGGGACAGGGGCGACTTATAGCAATCAGCCCCAGCATTTT.

This clonotype was observed many times. This chain joins TRBV19 and TRBJ1-1; D uncertain. Germline CDR1 LNHDA, CDR2 SQIVND (reference sequence). Trimming removed 5 bases from V and 4 bases from J, with 14 bases in between. CDR3 length equals 14 residues. CDR3 coding DNA: TGTGCCAGTAGTCATGGGCGTAGGGCCACTGAAGCTTTCTTT. This codes for CASSHGRRATEAFF.

This clonotype came up once. This chain connects TRBV5-1 to TRBJ2-5, with TRBD2 matching 11 bases. This CDR3 has 15 amino acids. V trimming: 3 bases; J trimming: 4 bases; junction bases outside the gene matches: 5. Germline V CDR1 and CDR2: SGHRS, YFSETQ. CDR3 residues: CASSSAGTSGETQYF. Written as DNA, the CDR3 is TGCGCCAGCAGCTCGGCCGGGACTAGCGGAGAGACCCAGTACTTC.

The chain uses TRBV27 and TRBJ2-7; no clear D. The germline V gene encodes CDR1 MNHEY and CDR2 SMNVEV (reference sequence). CDR3 length equals 14 residues. V dropped 3 bases and J dropped 4 bases, with 13 bases sitting between them. CDR3 bases: TGTGCCAGCAGTTTCGATCCCGGGCATTACGAGCAGTACTTC. Protein sequence: CASSFDPGHYEQYF.

The rearrangement links TRBV20-1 to TRBJ1-6; no firm D call. There are 18 residues in the CDR3. Germline-derived CDR1 and CDR2 are DFQATT and SNEGSKA (reference sequence). V lost 1 base to trimming and J lost 0 bases, with 16 bases between them. For the CDR3, the DNA is TGCAGTGCTAGAGTCCTACCTAACAGTCCCTCCTATAATTCACCCCTCCACTTT. It yields the protein CSARVLPNSPSYNSPLHF.

This clonotype was recorded many times. The chain couples TRBV6-6 to TRBJ2-7; 7 positions match TRBD1. The V and J ends lost 2 bases and 3 bases, in that order; junction bases with no gene match: 4. The CDR3 runs to 14 residues. The V gene's germline CDR1 is MNHNY and CDR2 SVGAGI (reference sequence). CDR3 loop: CASSYKTGNYEQYF. CDR3 DNA sequence: TGTGCCAGCAGTTACAAGACAGGGAACTACGAGCAGTACTTC.

This clonotype was detected a few times. A much more abundant neighbour one base away suggests this may be a read error. The rearrangement links TRBV2 to TRBJ2-4; tentative D call: TRBD2 (6 bases). The V end lost 1 base, the J end lost 2 bases, and 9 bases lay between the germline ends. There are 15 residues in the CDR3. The germline V gene encodes CDR1 SNHLY and CDR2 FYNNEI. CDR3: CASSEVGGTKNIQYF. The CDR3 bases are TGTGCCAGCAGTGAAGTCGGGGGAACCAAAAACATTCAGTACTTC. Filled out from reference TRBV2 and TRBJ2-4, the complete variable domain reads EPEVTQTPSHQVTQMGQEVILRCVPISNHLYFYWYRQILGQKVEFLVSFYNNEISEKSEIFDDQFSVERPDGSNFTLKIRSTKLEDSAMYFCASSEVGGTKNIQYFGAGTRLSVL.

The chain employs TRBV30 and TRBJ2-7; TRBD1 or TRBD2 may be the D gene (5 bases each). V was trimmed by 3 bases and J by 2 bases, leaving 17 bases between them. The CDR3 length is 15 residues. Germline CDR1 and CDR2: GTSNPN and SVGIG (reference sequence). CDR3 nucleotide sequence: TGTGCCTGGAGCATGGGGACCGATCACACCTACGAGCAGTACTTC. Its translation is CAWSMGTDHTYEQYF. Combining the CDR3 with reference TRBV30 and TRBJ2-7 gives the whole variable domain SQTIHQWPATLVQPVGSPLSLECTVEGTSNPNLYWYRQAAGRGLQLLFYSVGIGQISSEVPQNLSASRPQDRQFILSSKKLLLSDSGFYLCAWSMGTDHTYEQYFGPGTRLTVT.

There are a few counts of this clonotype. This rearrangement joins TRBV4-1 to TRBJ2-7; TRBD1 matches at 10 bases. The V segment lost 0 bases and the J segment 2 bases; nucleotides outside the gene matches: 1. The CDR3 spans 15 residues. Germline-derived CDR1 and CDR2 are MGHRA and YSYEKL. The CDR3 here is CASSQDGTGAYEQYF. The CDR3 nucleotides are TGCGCCAGCAGCCAAGATGGGACAGGGGCCTACGAGCAGTACTTC.

The table lists this clonotype with a few counts. V usage is TRBV7-3 and J usage is TRBJ1-1; a weak D match, TRBD1 (5 bases). Trimming left V 0 bases short and J 0 bases short, with 14 bases between. The CDR3 is 17 amino acids. Germline lookup yields CDR1 SGHTA and CDR2 FQGTGA. The CDR3 region is CASSLTLDGHMNTEAFF. CDR3 DNA sequence: TGTGCCAGCAGCTTAACTCTCGATGGACACATGAACACTGAAGCTTTCTTT.

This chain uses TRBV7-9 with TRBJ1-5; D call uncertain. In germline, CDR1 is SEHNR, CDR2 FQNEAQ (reference sequence). The CDR3 covers 15 residues. Trimming removed 1 base at V and 1 base at J, with 8 bases between. CDR3 nucleotides: TGTGCCAGCAGCTTAGGGGAGGCGAGCAATCAGCCCCAGCATTTT. Protein: CASSLGEASNQPQHF.

This clonotype was recorded a few times. The V gene is TRBV12-3 or TRBV12-4, the J gene TRBJ1-1; tentatively, D is TRBD1 (5 bases). Between the trimmed V and J ends, which lost 6 bases and 6 bases, there was a span of 17 bases. This CDR3 has 14 amino acids. The CDR3 DNA sequence: TGTGCCAGCAGAGTCCTCTCAGGGCTTTCTGAAGCTTTCTTT. This gives the protein CASRVLSGLSEAFF.

The chain is built from TRBV6-1 and TRBJ1-1, with D unclear. This CDR3 has 14 residues. V lost 6 bases and J 1 base, leaving 12 bases between the germline ends. CDR1 and CDR2 (germline): MNHNS, SASEGT. Here the CDR3 DNA reads TGTGCCAGCAGGGCCGGCGCGGGGAACACTGAAGCTTTCTTT. The encoded protein is CASRAGAGNTEAFF.